Below are 8 T cell receptor beta chains sequenced from a single sample in a study of regulatory T cells in long-lasting Graves disease. Arm-PCR of CDR3 regions and iRepertoire HTBI primers were the basis on which TCR beta libraries were built. In TCRdb, the multiplex PCR reads were re-called with MiXCR into one record per CDR3 protein. This table holds roughly 520,000 distinct CDR3 sequences, 12% found once. Indicated time point: newly diagnosed GD, antithyroid drugs for less than 3 months. TCR sequences were obtained from RNA taken from PBMCs. These data were likewise used in another study, on T cells in Graves' hyperthyroidism and ophthalmopathy.

This sample comprised peripheral blood mononuclear cells (PBMCs), obtained at new diagnosis, from a patient treated with antithyroid drugs. These receptors came from a woman aged 25 to 39 with Graves disease.

This clonotype was counted many times. The V call is TRBV12-3 or TRBV12-4, the J call TRBJ1-5; TRBD1 is a possible D gene (5 bases). Trimming took 5 bases from V and 4 from J, leaving 12 bases between them. This CDR3 is built from 14 residues. The CDR3 DNA sequence: TGTGCCAGCAGTCCTGACGGGACGAATCAGCCCCAGCATTTT. As protein: CASSPDGTNQPQHF.

This clonotype has a count of ten or more. The chain has TRBV20-1 and TRBJ2-7; D may correspond to TRBD1 or TRBD2 (5 bases each). CDR1 and CDR2 from the germline V gene are DFQATT and SNEGSKA (reference sequence). Trimming removed 3 bases from V and 3 bases from J, with 12 bases in between. The length of the CDR3 is 13 residues. CDR3 in amino acids: CSASSGAFYEQYF. DNA for the CDR3: TGCAGTGCTAGTTCCGGGGCCTTCTACGAGCAGTACTTC.

This clonotype came up many times. This chain joins TRBV2 and TRBJ1-5; TRBD1 matches 8 bases. Germline CDR1 and CDR2: SNHLY and FYNNEI. The CDR3 sequence is 13 residues long. V was clipped by 8 bases and J by 5 bases; unmatched bases: 5. The CDR3 is CASGDRFYQPQHF. CDR3 nucleotide sequence: TGTGCCAGCGGGGACAGGTTTTATCAGCCCCAGCATTTT.

Many counts were recorded for this clonotype. The chain is built from TRBV14 and TRBJ1-4; TRBD1 might be the D (6 bases). CDR3 size: 15 residues. Germline V lookup: CDR1 SGHDN, CDR2 FVKESK. V gave up 1 base and J gave up 5 bases, with 11 bases separating them. The CDR3 reads CASSQGQALNEKLFF. The DNA of the CDR3 is TGTGCCAGCAGCCAAGGACAGGCCTTAAATGAAAAACTGTTTTTT.

This clonotype was picked up many times. The chain carries TRBV10-1 and TRBJ2-7; D is perhaps TRBD1 (6 bases). The CDR3 length is 14 residues. The ends were cut back, 3 bases at V and 5 bases at J, with 14 bases in the middle. From germline, CDR1 is WNHNN and CDR2 SYGVQD (reference sequence). CDR3 amino acids: CASSETGDTHEQYF. CDR3 bases: TGCGCCAGCAGTGAAACCGGGGACACCCACGAGCAGTACTTC.

This clonotype occurred a few times. Its ends do not fully match the called genes, so a read error is possible. The chain joins TRBV14 to TRBJ1-1, with unresolved D. CDR1 and CDR2 (germline): SGHDN, FVKESK. CDR3 length: 13 amino acids. The CDR3 region is CATSQSMNTEAFF. For the CDR3, the DNA is TGTGCCACCAGCCAGAGCATGAACACTGAAGCTTTCTTT. Based on the CDR3 plus reference TRBV14 and TRBJ1-1, the full variable domain is EAGVTQFPSHSVIEKGQTVTLRCDPISGHDNLYWYRRVMGKEIKFLLHFVKESKQDESGMPNNRFLAERTGGTYSTLKVQPAELEDSGVYFCATSQSMNTEAFFGQGTRLTVV.

This clonotype came up a few times. V is TRBV27 and J is TRBJ2-1, with D tentatively TRBD2 (5 bases). With 1 base removed from V and 7 bases from J, the gap between germline ends came to 8 bases. This CDR3 region has 13 residues. In germline, CDR1 is MNHEY, CDR2 SMNVEV (reference sequence). The CDR3 region has the DNA TGTGCCAGCAGTTTATTAAGGGAGAATGAGCAGTTCTTC. Its translation: CASSLLRENEQFF.

This clonotype appeared many times. The chain couples TRBV5-1 to TRBJ2-7; TRBD1 matches 9 bases. The germline CDR1 and CDR2 sequences are SGHRS and YFSETQ. The CDR3 runs 14 residues. With V trimmed by 2 bases and J by 4 bases, 4 bases remained unmatched. As DNA, the CDR3 is TGCGCCAGCAGCTTCGACAGGGGGGTTTACGAGCAGTACTTC. It encodes CASSFDRGVYEQYF.